Listed below are T cell receptor beta chains from one sample, sequenced in a study of identifying expanded T cells in peripheral blood. The data were produced by immunoSEQ multiplex PCR, yet TCRdb's version contains in-frame clones alone and is incomplete. The sample holds approximately 94,000 clones, roughly 88% seen once. Sequencing was done on a sample of blood. The receptors derive from a person aged 18 to 70 in good health. Each CDR3 is given with its conserved first and last residue. D genes are given only for firm matches. Expanded clones get a size class; other rows say once, few or many, or leave the size out.

V gene	clone size	J gene	D gene	CDR3 protein	CDR3 DNA
TRBV15	NA	TRBJ1-2	NA	CATSPTGDYGYTF	TGTGCCACCAGCCCGACTGGGGATTATGGCTACACCTTC
TRBV14	NA	TRBJ2-6	NA	CASRGLSGANVLTF	TGTGCCAGCAGGGGATTGTCTGGGGCCAACGTCCTGACTTTC
TRBV27	NA	TRBJ2-3	TRBD1	CASRRDRRTLGTDTQYF	TGTGCCAGCAGGAGGGACAGGCGTACCCTCGGAACAGATACGCAGTATTTT
TRBV2	NA	TRBJ2-1	TRBD2	CASKGILAGRYNEQFF	TGTGCCAGCAAAGGAATACTAGCGGGGAGGTACAATGAGCAGTTCTTC
TRBV11-3	NA	TRBJ2-3	NA	CASSETLTGTQYF	TGTGCCAGCAGCGAAACCTTGACGGGTACGCAGTATTTT
TRBV2	NA	TRBJ2-7	TRBD2	CASQTSGAYEQYF	TGTGCCAGCCAGACTAGCGGGGCATACGAGCAGTACTTC
TRBV7-9	NA	TRBJ2-4	TRBD1	CASSPWGQSKNIQYF	TGTGCCAGCAGCCCCTGGGGACAGTCCAAAAACATTCAGTACTTC
TRBV21-1	NA	TRBJ2-6	NA	CASSKPQGPGANVLTF	TGTGCCAGCAGCAAACCTCAGGGGCCTGGGGCCAACGTCCTGACTTTC
TRBV10-3	NA	TRBJ1-1	NA	CAISELGLAGTEAFF	TGTGCCATCAGTGAGTTAGGACTCGCTGGGACTGAAGCTTTCTTT
TRBV18	NA	TRBJ1-1	NA	CASSSGTAPTTEAFF	TGTGCCAGCTCATCAGGCACAGCACCCACCACTGAAGCTTTCTTT
TRBV11-3	NA	TRBJ1-3	TRBD1	CASSWGQASSGNTIYF	TGTGCCAGCAGCTGGGGACAGGCCAGCTCTGGAAACACCATATATTTT
TRBV13	once	TRBJ1-1	TRBD1	CASCEDRGEAFF	TGTGCCAGTTGTGAGGACAGGGGAGAAGCTTTCTTT
TRBV11-1	NA	TRBJ1-1	NA	CASSGQFGAITEAFF	TGTGCCAGCAGCGGACAGTTCGGAGCTATCACTGAAGCTTTCTTT
TRBV7-2	NA	TRBJ1-4	NA	CASSFGPAATNEKLFF	TGTGCCAGCAGCTTTGGACCGGCTGCAACTAATGAAAAACTGTTTTTT
TRBV7-3	NA	TRBJ2-3	NA	CASSPNGARTDTQYF	TGTGCCAGCAGCCCCAACGGGGCGCGGACAGATACGCAGTATTTT
TRBV7-8	NA	TRBJ2-1	NA	CASSSSTLGSYNEQFF	TGTGCCAGCAGCTCCAGTACTCTCGGCTCCTACAATGAGCAGTTCTTC
TRBV10-2	NA	TRBJ2-2	TRBD1	CASSESRQGNTGELFF	TGCGCCAGCAGTGAGTCTAGACAGGGGAACACCGGGGAGCTGTTTTTT
TRBV2	few	TRBJ2-7	NA	CASLAEGAAPYEQYF	TGTGCCAGCCTAGCGGAGGGGGCGGCCCCCTACGAGCAGTACTTC
TRBV7-9	NA	TRBJ2-1	NA	CASSSARSSDPPYNEQFF	TGTGCCAGCAGCTCCGCGCGGTCTAGCGATCCCCCTTACAATGAGCAGTTCTTC
TRBV19	NA	TRBJ2-3	TRBD2	CASSMGLAGTDTQYF	TGTGCCAGTAGTATGGGACTAGCGGGCACAGATACGCAGTATTTT
TRBV5-4	NA	TRBJ1-3	NA	CASSLPDSGSGNTIYF	TGTGCCAGCAGCCTGCCGGACAGTGGCTCTGGAAACACCATATATTTT
TRBV1	NA	TRBJ2-1	NA	CTSSRRTSVDNEQFF	TGCACCAGCAGCCGTAGGACTAGTGTCGACAATGAGCAGTTCTTC
TRBV5-6	NA	TRBJ1-1	TRBD1	CASSSLAETGITEAFF	TGTGCCAGCAGCTCGCTAGCCGAGACAGGGATCACTGAAGCTTTCTTT
TRBV6-1	once	TRBJ2-1	NA	CASRSLLGAEQFF	TGTGCCAGCAGGTCGTTGTTAGGGGCTGAGCAGTTCTTC
TRBV2	NA	TRBJ2-5	NA	CASSETVFETQYF	TGTGCCAGCAGTGAAACAGTATTTGAGACCCAGTACTTC
TRBV7-2	NA	TRBJ2-3	NA	CATRSSISTDTQYF	TGTGCCACCCGGAGTAGTATTAGCACAGATACGCAGTATTTT
TRBV11-3	NA	TRBJ1-1	NA	CASSSSEILNTEAFF	TGTGCCAGCAGCTCGTCGGAAATTTTGAACACTGAAGCTTTCTTT
TRBV19	NA	TRBJ2-2	TRBD1	CASSVGTGYTGELFF	TGTGCCAGTAGTGTCGGGACAGGGTACACCGGGGAGCTGTTTTTT
TRBV6-1	NA	TRBJ1-4	NA	CASTQGGEKLFF	TGTGCCAGCACCCAAGGGGGTGAAAAACTGTTTTTT
TRBV4-1	once	TRBJ2-7	TRBD2	CASSQENPAGGEQYF	TGCGCCAGCAGCCAAGAGAACCCAGCGGGAGGTGAGCAGTACTTC
TRBV19	NA	TRBJ2-7	TRBD1	CASRPWGQAAYEQYF	TGTGCCAGTAGGCCCTGGGGACAGGCAGCCTACGAGCAGTACTTC
TRBV27	NA	TRBJ1-2	NA	CASLFTDFGYTF	TGTGCCAGCCTTTTCACGGATTTTGGCTACACCTTC
TRBV21-1	NA	TRBJ1-3	NA	CASSKPKKGAAGNTIYF	TGTGCCAGCAGCAAACCGAAAAAAGGGGCGGCTGGAAACACCATATATTTT
TRBV11-3	NA	TRBJ2-7	NA	CASSQVGAPYEQYF	TGTGCCAGCAGCCAAGTGGGGGCGCCCTACGAGCAGTACTTC
TRBV27	NA	TRBJ2-6	TRBD2	CASRRTSAGRANVLTF	TGTGCCAGCAGGCGGACTAGCGCAGGCCGGGCCAACGTCCTGACTTTC
TRBV27	NA	TRBJ2-1	NA	CASSLLKGNEQFF	TGTGCCAGCAGTTTACTCAAAGGCAATGAGCAGTTCTTC
TRBV30	NA	TRBJ1-2	NA	CAMMSRTLYGYTF	TGTGCCATGATGAGCAGGACCCTCTATGGCTACACCTTC
TRBV19	NA	TRBJ2-7	NA	CASRPGPLAYEQYF	TGTGCCAGCAGACCCGGGCCGCTGGCCTACGAGCAGTACTTC
TRBV13	few	TRBJ1-2	NA	CASSPLWSF	TGTGCCAGCAGTCCCCTCTGGTCCTTC
TRBV11-2	NA	TRBJ2-3	NA	CASSATGPLTDTQYF	TGTGCCAGCAGCGCAACCGGGCCCCTCACAGATACGCAGTATTTT
TRBV28	NA	TRBJ1-5	TRBD1	CASSRVQGDQPQHF	TGTGCCAGCAGTCGAGTACAGGGGGATCAGCCCCAGCATTTT
TRBV18	NA	TRBJ1-2	NA	CASSPGGSNYGYTF	TGTGCCAGCTCACCGGGGGGGAGTAACTATGGCTACACCTTC
TRBV6-6	NA	TRBJ1-2	NA	CASSYSSSSGYTF	TGTGCCAGCAGTTACTCATCCTCCTCTGGCTACACCTTC
TRBV29-1	NA	TRBJ2-5	TRBD1	CSVRPGGETQYF	TGCAGCGTGAGGCCAGGGGGAGAGACCCAGTACTTC
TRBV7-2	NA	TRBJ2-7	TRBD2	CASSSKTSGSNFFYEQYF	TGTGCCAGCAGCTCCAAGACTAGCGGGAGTAATTTTTTCTACGAGCAGTACTTC
TRBV5-6	NA	TRBJ1-1	NA	CASSLSPSATEAFF	TGTGCCAGCAGCTTGTCCCCATCGGCCACTGAAGCTTTCTTT
TRBV19	NA	TRBJ1-1	NA	CASSIDAQGTEAFF	TGTGCCAGTAGTATAGATGCACAGGGCACTGAAGCTTTCTTT
TRBV7-2	once	TRBJ2-3	NA	CASSLVISTDTQYF	TGTGCCAGCAGCTTAGTGATTAGCACAGATACGCAGTATTTT
TRBV5-8	NA	TRBJ2-1	TRBD2	CASSSLAGSLDEQFF	TGTGCCAGCAGCTCCCTAGCGGGAAGTTTGGATGAGCAGTTCTTC
TRBV2	NA	TRBJ1-5	NA	CASKDPNQPQHF	TGTGCCAGCAAGGACCCGAATCAGCCCCAGCATTTT
TRBV5-6	once	TRBJ2-5	TRBD1	CASVPAGGGETQYF	TGTGCCAGCGTCCCGGCAGGGGGCGGGGAGACCCAGTACTTC
TRBV18	NA	TRBJ1-5	TRBD1	CASSQSNRQGLAAQHF	TGTGCCAGCTCCCAATCTAACCGACAGGGCCTGGCGGCCCAGCATTTT